This is a list of T cell receptor beta chains from one sample in a study of radiotherapy plus CTLA-4 blockade in lung cancer. Produced via immunoSEQ multiplex PCR; TCRdb's table is partial and in-frame only. The sample yields approximately 97,000 clones, roughly 85% seen once. Sequencing was performed on peripheral blood, taken from a patient treated with radiotherapy plus ipilimumab. These receptors all stem from a human donor with non-small cell lung cancer who had stable disease on radiotherapy plus ipilimumab. CDR3s include the opening cysteine and the closing phenylalanine or tryptophan.

CDR3aa	v_gene	j_gene
CASSQEGGFGQPQHF	TRBV4-1	TRBJ1-5
CASSNYNEQFF	TRBV25-1	TRBJ2-1
CASSYSQGGGETQYF	TRBV6-5	TRBJ2-5
CASSRPAPYEQYF	TRBV28	NA
CASSLLGAGEAQYF	TRBV7-9	TRBJ2-7
CASSLVSPTGEKLFF	TRBV5-1	TRBJ1-4
CASSLTTGLPGELFF	TRBV5-1	TRBJ2-2
CASSPIGRAPDTF	TRBV18	TRBJ1-2
CASSLPGPGDNEQFF	TRBV11-2	TRBJ2-1
CASSSRTGVNQPQHF	TRBV7-2	TRBJ1-5
CAWSVYSSGGTDTQYF	TRBV30	TRBJ2-3
CAWSMAREAFF	TRBV30	TRBJ1-1
CASSLVRETQYF	TRBV7-2	TRBJ2-5
CASSGDGYEQYF	TRBV5-1	TRBJ2-7
CASSVNTGSTDTQYF	TRBV9	TRBJ2-3
CASSLDAEETQYF	TRBV5-8	TRBJ2-5
CASSITLDHGVSYSNQPQHF	TRBV28	TRBJ1-5
CASSMDGWTEAFF	TRBV19	TRBJ1-1
CASSLGQNNEQFF	TRBV6-5	TRBJ2-1
CASSLTGGLLFF	TRBV13	TRBJ1-4
CASSPPSSETQYF	TRBV18	TRBJ2-5
CASSLGKFSGNTIYF	TRBV6-1	TRBJ1-3
CASSLSRGVGYNEQFF	TRBV7-2	TRBJ2-1
CASSPSSGGAGEQFF	TRBV19	TRBJ2-1
CASSYGPQETQYF	TRBV5-4	TRBJ2-5
CASSVVMRQGAEERNQPQHF	TRBV9	TRBJ1-5
CASSGASGEQYF	TRBV28	TRBJ2-7
CASSSGQGINYGYTF	TRBV5-1	TRBJ1-2
CASSVTQGGYNEQFF	TRBV9	TRBJ2-1
CASRELAGSTYEQYF	TRBV28	TRBJ2-7
CASRPLGGHTEAFF	TRBV27	TRBJ1-1
CASSLTSGSTGELFF	TRBV11-1	TRBJ2-2
CASSKGQGSYNEQFF	TRBV5-1	TRBJ2-1
CASSLQAGANYGYTF	TRBV7-9	TRBJ1-2
CASRGQGNPTEAFF	TRBV10-1	TRBJ1-1
CASSAEQGRLYNEQFF	TRBV9	TRBJ2-1
CASTGQQFYNEQFF	TRBV6-4	TRBJ2-1
CASSLSGTGSYEQYF	TRBV27	TRBJ2-7
CASSRSSVNTGELFF	TRBV7-9	TRBJ2-2
CASSVSSGARGIDEQYF	TRBV9	TRBJ2-7
CASSYPAGGKETQYF	TRBV6-6	TRBJ2-5
CAAKGGLNQPQHF	TRBV30	TRBJ1-5